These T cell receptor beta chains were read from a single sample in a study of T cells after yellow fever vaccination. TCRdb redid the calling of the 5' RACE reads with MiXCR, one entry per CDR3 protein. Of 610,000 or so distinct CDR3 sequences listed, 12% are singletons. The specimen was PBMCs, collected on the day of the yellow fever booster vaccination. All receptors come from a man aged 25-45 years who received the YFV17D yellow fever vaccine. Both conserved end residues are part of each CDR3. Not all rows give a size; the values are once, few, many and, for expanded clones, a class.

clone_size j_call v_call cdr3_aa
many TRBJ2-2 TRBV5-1 CASSTSTSSVGTGELFF
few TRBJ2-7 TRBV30 CACQPPLGYEQYF
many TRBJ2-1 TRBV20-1 CSARAGSTSGSYHEQFF
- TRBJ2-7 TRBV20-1 CSARLAGFYEQYF
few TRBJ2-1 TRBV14 CASSQGSWEGDEQFF
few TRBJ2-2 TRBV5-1 CASSVNSAGTGVTGELFF
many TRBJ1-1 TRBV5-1 CASNPGGAFTEAFF
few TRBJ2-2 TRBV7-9 CASSIRTGLRRELFF
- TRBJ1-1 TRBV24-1 CATEGGMNTEAFF
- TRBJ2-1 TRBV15 CATSRVGGRANNEQFF
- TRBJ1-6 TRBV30 CAWSPLTSTPLHF
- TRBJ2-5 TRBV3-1 CASSRWGGQETQYF
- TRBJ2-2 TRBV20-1 CSAARGTNTGELFF
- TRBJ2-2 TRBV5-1 CASSLVPGGTGELFF
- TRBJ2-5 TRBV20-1 CSARPGLAIGETQYF
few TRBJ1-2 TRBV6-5 CASSLQGTYGYTF
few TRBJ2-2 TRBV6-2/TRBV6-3 CASSYPRRPTGELFF
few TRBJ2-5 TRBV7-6 CASSLELVAGGRETQYF
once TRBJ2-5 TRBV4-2 CASSLVAGGSRETQYF
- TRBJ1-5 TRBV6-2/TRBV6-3 CASSYPTGLDSNQPQHF
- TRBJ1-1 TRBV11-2 CASSLGSKGTEAFF